The 10 T cell receptor beta chains below come from one sample, sequenced in a study of cytomegalovirus exposure and HLA in healthy donors. PCR involved 60 Vbeta and 13 Jbeta primers. Assay used: immunoSEQ multiplex PCR; TCRdb lists only in-frame clones, some missing. The sample records about 220,000 clones, approximately 68% being singletons. The sample comprised PBMCs. Receptors were obtained from a woman aged 25-40 years in good health and CMV-seronegative.

V and J are TRBV5-1 and TRBJ1-1; no definite D call. Germline lookup yields CDR1 SGHRS and CDR2 YFSETQ. V dropped 1 base and J dropped 3 bases, with 13 bases sitting between them. The CDR3 has 15 residues. The CDR3 nucleotides read TGCGCCAGCAGCTTGTTACCAGGCAAAGACACTGAAGCTTTCTTT. The encoded protein is CASSLLPGKDTEAFF.

This chain connects TRBV2 to TRBJ2-1; TRBD1 matches 7 bases. The CDR3 runs to 13 residues. The junction had 6 bases not matched to a gene; V was cut back by 9 bases and J by 4 bases. CDR1 and CDR2 from the germline V gene are SNHLY and FYNNEI. This chain's CDR3 is CASIGTAYNEQFF. The DNA of the CDR3 is TGTGCCAGTATCGGGACAGCTTACAATGAGCAGTTCTTC.

V and J are TRBV29-1 and TRBJ1-5; 9 bases fit TRBD1. Germline V gene data show CDR1 as SQVTM and CDR2 as ANQGSEA. CDR3 length: 16 residues. Trimming removed 6 bases from V and 0 bases from J; junction bases left unmatched: 9. DNA of the CDR3: TGCAGCGTCGCCCAGACAGGGGGGAATAGCAATCAGCCCCAGCATTTT. Protein sequence: CSVAQTGGNSNQPQHF.

The V and J genes are TRBV5-4 and TRBJ2-1; D is perhaps TRBD1 (6 bases). Per the germline V gene, CDR1 is SGHNT and CDR2 is YYREEE (reference sequence). The V and J ends lost 0 bases and 5 bases respectively, with 9 bases between them. This CDR3 contains 14 residues. The CDR3 sequence: CASSLEQGHNEQFF. As DNA, the CDR3 is TGTGCCAGCAGCTTGGAACAGGGACACAATGAGCAGTTCTTC.

The chain couples TRBV6-1 to TRBJ1-1, with 7 bases that match TRBD1. With 5 bases clipped from V and 10 bases from J, the junction kept 10 bases outside the gene matches. The CDR3 runs 13 residues. In germline, CDR1 is MNHNS, CDR2 SASEGT. Here the CDR3 DNA reads TGTGCCAGCAGTTCGACAGGGCCGTTGGGAGCTTTCTTT. It specifies CASSSTGPLGAFF.

This chain links TRBV6-5 with TRBJ2-7, with TRBD1 matching over 11 bases. The tail of the sequence fits TRBJ2-1 better, so the J call may be wrong. From germline, CDR1 is MNHEY and CDR2 SVGAGI. This CDR3 contains 15 residues. The CDR3 loop is CASSKPGQGVNEQFF. The CDR3 nucleotides are TGTGCCAGCAGTAAACCGGGACAGGGGGTGAATGAGCAGTTCTTC.

This clone was seen a few times. CDR3 nucleotide sequence: TGTGCCAGCAGCCGGGACAGGGCCCTGAACACTGAAGCTTTCTTT. This encodes CASSRDRALNTEAFF. The chain recombines TRBV6-1 with TRBJ1-1; 9 positions agree with TRBD1. J gave up 0 bases and V 6 bases, and 5 bases lay outside the gene matches. Looked up from germline, CDR1 is MNHNS and CDR2 is SASEGT. There are 15 residues in the CDR3.

The CDR3 DNA follows: TGTGCCAGTAGTTCCGGGACAGACACAAAGACCCAGTACTTC. This codes for CASSSGTDTKTQYF. This chain uses TRBV19 with TRBJ2-5; 7 bases fit TRBD1. Germline CDR1 LNHDA, CDR2 SQIVND (reference sequence). V lost 5 bases to trimming and J lost 6 bases; unmatched junction nucleotides: 9. CDR3 length: 14 residues.

This chain uses TRBV19 with TRBJ1-5; D may be TRBD1 (6 bases). The CDR3 totals 15 residues. V shed 2 bases and J shed 3 bases, with 11 bases lying between them. CDR1 is LNHDA, CDR2 SQIVND, per germline (reference sequence). CDR3 region: CASSILDRHNQPQHF. The CDR3 nucleotides are TGTGCCAGTAGTATATTAGACAGGCACAATCAGCCCCAGCATTTT. Full variable domain (missing parts from reference TRBV19 and TRBJ1-5): DGGITQSPKYLFRKEGQNVTLSCEQNLNHDAMYWYRQDPGQGLRLIYYSQIVNDFQKGDIAEGYSVSREKKESFPLTVTSAQKNPTAFYLCASSILDRHNQPQHFGDGTRLSIL.

The chain carries TRBV19 and TRBJ2-6, with 7 bases that match TRBD1. From germline, CDR1 is LNHDA and CDR2 SQIVND (reference sequence). V lost 8 bases to trimming and J lost 1 base; unmatched junction nucleotides: 11. This CDR3 region has 17 residues. The CDR3 region is CASVSGQKASGANVLTF. Written as DNA, the CDR3 is TGTGCCAGTGTTTCGGGACAGAAAGCGTCTGGGGCCAACGTCCTGACTTTC.